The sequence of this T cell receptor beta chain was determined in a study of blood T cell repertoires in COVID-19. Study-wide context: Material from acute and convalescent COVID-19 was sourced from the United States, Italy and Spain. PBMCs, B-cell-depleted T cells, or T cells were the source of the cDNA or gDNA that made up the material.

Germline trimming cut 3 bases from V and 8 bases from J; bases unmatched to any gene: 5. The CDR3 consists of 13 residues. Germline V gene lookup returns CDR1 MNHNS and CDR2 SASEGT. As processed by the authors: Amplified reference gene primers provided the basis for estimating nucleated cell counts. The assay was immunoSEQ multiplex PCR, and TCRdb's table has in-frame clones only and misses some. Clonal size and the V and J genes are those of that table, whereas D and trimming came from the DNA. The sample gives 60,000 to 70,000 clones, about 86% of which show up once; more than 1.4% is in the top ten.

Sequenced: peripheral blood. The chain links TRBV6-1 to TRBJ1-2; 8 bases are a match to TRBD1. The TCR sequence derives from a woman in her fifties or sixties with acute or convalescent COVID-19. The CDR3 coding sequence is TGTGCCAGCAGTGAGTCAGGGGGCCGGGGCTACACCTTC. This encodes CASSESGGRGYTF.